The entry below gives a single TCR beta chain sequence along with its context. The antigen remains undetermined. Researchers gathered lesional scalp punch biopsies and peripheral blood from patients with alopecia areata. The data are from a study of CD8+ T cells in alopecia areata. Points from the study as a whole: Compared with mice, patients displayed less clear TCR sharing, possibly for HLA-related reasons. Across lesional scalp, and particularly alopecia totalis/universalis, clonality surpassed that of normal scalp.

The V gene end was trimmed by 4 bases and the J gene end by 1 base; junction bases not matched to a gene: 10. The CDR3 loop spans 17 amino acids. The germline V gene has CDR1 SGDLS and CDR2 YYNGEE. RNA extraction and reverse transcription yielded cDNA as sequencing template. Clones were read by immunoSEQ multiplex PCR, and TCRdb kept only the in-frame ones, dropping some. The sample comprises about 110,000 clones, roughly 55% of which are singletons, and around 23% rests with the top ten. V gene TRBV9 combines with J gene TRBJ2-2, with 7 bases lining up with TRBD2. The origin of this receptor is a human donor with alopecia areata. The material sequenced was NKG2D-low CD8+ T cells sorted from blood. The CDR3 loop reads CASSTSSSGWNTGELFF. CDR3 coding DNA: TGTGCCAGCAGCACCTCATCTAGCGGATGGAACACCGGGGAGCTGTTTTTT.